The 7 T cell receptor beta chains below were found in one sample sequenced in a study of cytomegalovirus exposure and HLA in healthy donors listed by TCRdb under 2017. Library creation used the immunoSEQ multiplex PCR assay. For the multiplex PCR, a mixture combining 60 forward primers for TCR Vbeta segments and 13 reverse primers for TCR Jbeta segments was used. The table comes from immuneACCESS by way of TCRdb, which keeps in-frame sequences with V and J called. Part of the clones is missing from these tables; in studies checked, under half for an unresolved V gene and the rest for unknown reasons. The sample table lists under 200,000 clones, around four fifths of them with a count of one. In total, the top ten clones hold over 1.5% of the sample. Sequencing input: PBMCs. These receptors came from a man in his forties in good health and CMV-seropositive.

The genes are TRBV29-1 and TRBJ2-5; unclear D gene. The CDR3 consists of 13 residues. Germline-derived CDR1 and CDR2 are SQVTM and ANQGSEA. Trimming took off 6 bases at V and 2 bases at J, with 13 bases between the two ends. The CDR3: CSVAPAVQETQYF. CDR3 DNA sequence: TGCAGCGTGGCCCCTGCGGTTCAAGAGACCCAGTACTTC.

V is TRBV5-6 and J is TRBJ1-3, with 10 bases fitting TRBD1. The CDR3 spans 17 residues. V was pared by 4 bases and J by 4 bases, with 11 bases of the junction left unmatched. Germline V gives CDR1 SGHDT, CDR2 YYEEEE. CDR3 sequence (DNA): TGTGCCAGCAGCCCTATCCGGGACAGGGGTAGAGGAAACACCATATATTTT. Its protein product is CASSPIRDRGRGNTIYF.

This rearrangement joins TRBV9 to TRBJ2-7, with 10 bases that match TRBD1. J was trimmed by 2 bases and V by 3 bases; bases with no gene match: 8. The CDR3 has 16 residues. CDR1 SGDLS and CDR2 YYNGEE come from the germline V gene. This chain's CDR3 is CASSAWTGTGAYEQYF. For the CDR3, the DNA is TGTGCCAGCAGCGCCTGGACCGGGACAGGGGCCTACGAGCAGTACTTC.

This clone was picked up a small number of times. The chain joins TRBV6-5 to TRBJ1-1; possibly TRBD1 for D (6 bases). The V end was cut by 4 bases, the J end by 1 base, with 10 bases between. CDR3 length: 14 amino acids. Germline CDR1 reads MNHEY; CDR2 reads SVGAGI. CDR3 in DNA: TGTGCCAGCAGTTGGGGGACAAAGAACACTGAAGCTTTCTTT. Translation gives CASSWGTKNTEAFF.

The V call is TRBV5-8, the J call TRBJ2-5; 7 bases match TRBD1. With the DNA end fitting TRBJ2-7 better, the J assignment may be wrong. The CDR3 spans 14 residues. Germline lookup yields CDR1 SGHTS and CDR2 YDEGEE. The CDR3 nucleotides are TGTGCCAGCAGCCGAGGGACAGACTCCTACGAGCAGTACTTC. Residues: CASSRGTDSYEQYF.

J is TRBJ2-1 and V is TRBV29-1; no clear D. Germline CDR1 is SQVTM and CDR2 is ANQGSEA. Trimming cost V 4 bases and J 0 bases, with 10 bases left between them. CDR3 size: 14 residues. The CDR3 is CSVAASSSYNEQFF. The CDR3 DNA reads TGCAGCGTTGCAGCGTCGAGCTCCTACAATGAGCAGTTCTTC.

In its sample, this clone was seen once. The rearrangement uses TRBV19 and TRBJ2-3, with D maybe TRBD2 (5 bases). Germline CDR1 reads LNHDA; CDR2 reads SQIVND (reference sequence). The V end lost 3 bases, the J end lost 2 bases, and 27 bases lay between the germline ends. The CDR3 extends over 20 amino acids. The CDR3 loop is CASSIGTMASLARNTDTQYF. DNA for the CDR3: TGTGCCAGTAGTATCGGAACTATGGCCAGCTTAGCGCGGAACACAGATACGCAGTATTTT.